This entry describes one T cell receptor (beta chain). CDR3 length equals 16 residues. Germline loops: CDR1 SGHAT, CDR2 FQNNGV. With V trimmed by 1 base and J by 8 bases, 9 bases remained unmatched. TCRdb keeps only in-frame clones here, not all; method: immunoSEQ multiplex PCR. The sample lists under 200,000 clones; roughly 80% were seen once. The sample is drawn from a study of blood T cell repertoires in COVID-19. Study as a whole: The United States, Italy and Spain were the sources of the acute and convalescent COVID-19 samples.

The J gene is TRBJ2-1, the V gene TRBV11-2, with 9 bases identical to TRBD2. The sample taken for sequencing was peripheral blood. This receptor was taken from a man aged 65 to 79 with acute or convalescent COVID-19. DNA of the CDR3: TGTGCCAGCAGCTTAGGGGGGACTAGCCGGAGTGATGAGCAGTTCTTC. Its translation is CASSLGGTSRSDEQFF.